The clone carrying this TCR beta chain was found many times. Its antigen is currently unknown. The CDR3 has 13 amino acids. The germline CDR1 and CDR2 sequences are DFQATT and SNEGSKA (reference sequence). Trimming cost V 4 bases and J 5 bases; bases outside gene matches: 5. This specimen belongs to a study of T cells after yellow fever vaccination. Overall study findings and caveats: In post-booster samples, most primary-vaccination clones reappeared (approximately 95% CD4, nearly 90% CD8). The CD4 compartment and the CD8 compartment contained a small share of clonotypes in common.

Researchers made TCR cDNA using 5'RACE template switching, and this step added a universal primer site and UMIs. TCRdb passed the 5' RACE reads through MiXCR, listing each CDR3 protein once. The data contain 150,000 to 200,000 distinct CDR3 sequences, approximately 6.2% of them seen just once; the ten biggest clones take up 2.5% to 3.5%. V is TRBV20-1 and J is TRBJ1-5; 7 positions match TRBD1. This clonotype was sampled from a young man who received the YFV17D yellow fever vaccine. The starting material was CD4+ T cells sorted from PBMCs, obtained on the day of the first yellow fever vaccination. CDR3 nucleotides: TGCAGTGCTATTAGACAGGGTTATCAGCCCCAGCATTTT. As protein: CSAIRQGYQPQHF.